The 22 T cell receptor beta chains below come from one sample, sequenced in a study of T cell responses to AZD1222 COVID-19 vaccine. Clones were sequenced by immunoSEQ multiplex PCR, and TCRdb holds only the in-frame ones, with some missing. The sample consists of fewer than 85,000 clones, 89% of them appearing once. The sequencing here drew on peripheral blood, taken 28 days after the second AZD1222 dose. The source of these receptors is an adult who received the AZD1222 COVID-19 vaccine.

The V gene is TRBV27, the J gene TRBJ1-1; D may be TRBD1 (6 bases). V gave up 2 bases and J gave up 1 base, with 14 bases separating them. Germline V gives CDR1 MNHEY, CDR2 SMNVEV (reference sequence). The CDR3 covers 16 residues. CDR3 in amino acids: CASSLSPGTPNTEAFF. CDR3 DNA sequence: TGTGCCAGCAGTTTAAGCCCCGGGACACCGAACACTGAAGCTTTCTTT.

The V call is TRBV9, the J call TRBJ2-4; D gene unclear. This CDR3 is built from 14 residues. Germline V gene data show CDR1 as SGDLS and CDR2 as YYNGEE. The V gene lost 0 bases and the J gene lost 9 bases, with 13 bases spanning the gap. For the CDR3, the DNA is TGTGCCAGCAGCGTAGATCCGCCTGGGGTCATTCAGTACTTC. This translates into CASSVDPPGVIQYF.

The chain combines TRBV7-8 with TRBJ2-1; tentatively, D is TRBD1 or TRBD2 (5 bases each). Germline lookup yields CDR1 SGHVS and CDR2 FQNEAQ. The CDR3 runs to 17 residues. V lost 1 base to trimming and J lost 0 bases, with 13 bases between them. In DNA form, the CDR3 reads TGTGCCAGCAGCTTAGAGGGACGGTTGGGCTCCTACAATGAGCAGTTCTTC. Its translation: CASSLEGRLGSYNEQFF.

This clone occurred a few times. The gene calls are TRBV30 and TRBJ1-2; 7 positions match TRBD1. The ends lost 7 bases at V and 0 bases at J; junction bases unmatched: 8. Looked up from germline, CDR1 is GTSNPN and CDR2 is SVGIG (reference sequence). CDR3 size: 14 residues. CDR3 amino acids: CAYYRDRPNYGYTF. Here the CDR3 DNA reads TGTGCCTATTACCGGGACAGACCTAACTATGGCTACACCTTC. The full variable domain, its missing parts supplied by reference TRBV30 and TRBJ1-2, is SQTIHQWPATLVQPVGSPLSLECTVEGTSNPNLYWYRQAAGRGLQLLFYSVGIGQISSEVPQNLSASRPQDRQFILSSKKLLLSDSGFYLCAYYRDRPNYGYTFGSGTRLTVV.

This sequence joins TRBV19 and TRBJ2-2, with 9 bases that match TRBD2. The V gene's germline CDR1 is LNHDA and CDR2 SQIVND (reference sequence). After removal of 5 bases from V and 3 bases from J, the junction contained 7 bases not matched to a gene. The CDR3 has 16 amino acids. The CDR3 nucleotides are TGTGCCAGTAGTCTGCTAGCGGGGCGAGACACCGGGGAGCTGTTTTTT. It codes for CASSLLAGRDTGELFF. Full variable domain (remainder filled in from reference TRBV19 and TRBJ2-2): DGGITQSPKYLFRKEGQNVTLSCEQNLNHDAMYWYRQDPGQGLRLIYYSQIVNDFQKGDIAEGYSVSREKKESFPLTVTSAQKNPTAFYLCASSLLAGRDTGELFFGEGSRLTVL.

The CDR3 sequence: CASSSLSGGYQETQYF. CDR3 sequence (DNA): TGTGCCAGCAGCTCCCTAAGCGGGGGCTACCAAGAGACCCAGTACTTC. The genes are TRBV5-4 and TRBJ2-5, with 8 nucleotides matching TRBD2. Germline V gene lookup returns CDR1 SGHNT and CDR2 YYREEE (reference sequence). After removal of 3 bases from V and 0 bases from J, the junction contained 7 bases not matched to a gene. The CDR3 is 16 residues long. Full variable domain (outside the CDR3, taken from reference TRBV5-4 and TRBJ2-5): ETGVTQSPTHLIKTRGQQVTLRCSSQSGHNTVSWYQQALGQGPQFIFQYYREEENGRGNFPPRFSGLQFPNYSSELNVNALELDDSALYLCASSSLSGGYQETQYFGPGTRLLVL.

The chain combines TRBV9 with TRBJ2-3, with 8 bases matching TRBD1. CDR1 and CDR2 from the germline V gene are SGDLS and YYNGEE. Germline trimming cut 3 bases from V and 6 bases from J; bases unmatched to any gene: 0. The CDR3 has 12 amino acids. This CDR3 is CASSDRGDTQYF. The CDR3 DNA is TGTGCCAGCAGCGACAGGGGGGATACGCAGTATTTT.

The sample holds one count of this clone. The chain couples TRBV18 to TRBJ2-7, with a weak D call TRBD1 (5 bases). The length of the CDR3 is 15 residues. CDR1 KGHSH and CDR2 LQKENI come from the germline V gene. Between the trimmed V and J ends, which lost 0 bases and 2 bases, there was a span of 11 bases. CDR3 protein: CASSPPKGWAYEQYF. As DNA, the CDR3 is TGTGCCAGCTCACCACCTAAGGGGTGGGCCTACGAGCAGTACTTC.

The CDR3, as DNA: TGTGCCAGCTCACCAGCGAGCAGGTTTAGCAATGAGCAGTTCTTC. This codes for CASSPASRFSNEQFF. V is TRBV18 and J is TRBJ2-1; D gene uncertain. The CDR3 extends over 15 amino acids. Per the germline V gene, CDR1 is KGHSH and CDR2 is LQKENI. Trimming shortened V by 2 bases and J by 6 bases, and 14 bases separated the two germline ends.

This clone has a handful of counts. The rearrangement joins TRBV28 to TRBJ1-6; D might be TRBD1 (5 bases). The CDR3 has 15 residues. V lost 3 bases, J lost 6 bases, and 12 bases lay in between. Per the germline V gene, CDR1 is MDHEN and CDR2 is SYDVKM. This CDR3 is CASSFGTQGNSPLHF. The CDR3 DNA follows: TGTGCCAGCAGTTTCGGCACGCAGGGTAATTCACCCCTCCACTTT.

The rearrangement uses TRBV19 and TRBJ2-3; 7 bases line up with TRBD1. The CDR3 spans 14 residues. The trim removed 10 bases at V and 4 bases at J, leaving 11 bases unmatched. Germline CDR1 LNHDA, CDR2 SQIVND (reference sequence). CDR3 loop: CATSRRQGADTQYF. CDR3 coding DNA: TGTGCCACCTCCAGGCGGCAGGGGGCAGATACGCAGTATTTT.

The chain uses TRBV2 and TRBJ1-1; D gene ambiguous. The ends were cut back, 3 bases at V and 2 bases at J, with 10 bases in the middle. There are 14 residues in the CDR3. Germline V gene lookup returns CDR1 SNHLY and CDR2 FYNNEI. The CDR3 here is CASSEAGINTEAFF. CDR3 DNA sequence: TGTGCCAGCAGTGAGGCCGGTATCAACACTGAAGCTTTCTTT. Full variable domain (missing parts from reference TRBV2 and TRBJ1-1): EPEVTQTPSHQVTQMGQEVILRCVPISNHLYFYWYRQILGQKVEFLVSFYNNEISEKSEIFDDQFSVERPDGSNFTLKIRSTKLEDSAMYFCASSEAGINTEAFFGQGTRLTVV.

The rearrangement uses TRBV6-2 or TRBV6-3 and TRBJ2-2; 10 bases are a match to TRBD2. The V and J ends lost 1 base and 4 bases, in that order; junction bases with no gene match: 6. The germline V gene has CDR1 MNHEY and CDR2 SVGEGT. This CDR3 comprises 17 residues. The CDR3 is CASSYFASGRGTGELFF. CDR3 DNA sequence: TGTGCCAGCAGTTACTTCGCTAGCGGGAGAGGCACCGGGGAGCTGTTTTTT.

The rearrangement joins TRBV25-1 to TRBJ2-5, with 9 bases identical to TRBD2. The germline V gene has CDR1 MGHDK and CDR2 SYGVNS. J was trimmed by 4 bases and V by 4 bases; bases with no gene match: 7. There are 15 residues in the CDR3. CDR3 bases: TGTGCCAGCAGTGTCCTATCAGCGGGGGGAGAGACCCAGTACTTC. This translates into CASSVLSAGGETQYF.

The chain links TRBV5-6 to TRBJ1-6, with TRBD1 matching over 10 bases. This CDR3 is built from 15 residues. CDR1 and CDR2 (germline): SGHDT, YYEEEE. V was pared by 5 bases and J by 7 bases, with 6 bases of the junction left unmatched. In DNA form, the CDR3 reads TGTGCCAGCAGGTTGACAGGGGGCGTAAATTCACCCCTCCACTTT. It specifies CASRLTGGVNSPLHF.

The chain links TRBV5-1 to TRBJ2-3; D unresolved. The germline CDR1 and CDR2 sequences are SGHRS and YFSETQ. The CDR3 has 11 amino acids. V dropped 0 bases and J dropped 9 bases, with 5 bases sitting between them. The CDR3 spells CASSLESTQYF. For the CDR3, the DNA is TGCGCCAGCAGCTTGGAGTCGACGCAGTATTTT.

This chain joins TRBV28 and TRBJ1-6; D call uncertain. This CDR3 has 14 residues. Germline-derived CDR1 and CDR2 are MDHEN and SYDVKM. V lost 5 bases, J lost 13 bases, and 18 bases lay in between. The CDR3: CASSRPGFLGPLHF. CDR3 bases: TGTGCCAGCAGTAGGCCGGGGTTCCTGGGTCCCCTCCACTTT.

The chain carries TRBV5-1 and TRBJ1-2; D is uncertain. CDR1 and CDR2 from the germline V gene are SGHRS and YFSETQ. The V gene lost 5 bases and the J gene lost 1 base, with 9 bases spanning the gap. The CDR3 sequence is 13 residues long. The CDR3 loop reads CASSSDGNYGYTF. The CDR3 DNA sequence: TGCGCCAGCAGTTCTGACGGTAACTATGGCTACACCTTC.

CDR3 sequence: CASSITLGQGGTEAFF. CDR3 nucleotide sequence: TGTGCCAGCAGCATCACCCTGGGACAGGGTGGGACTGAAGCTTTCTTT. The chain links TRBV5-6 to TRBJ1-1, with TRBD1 identical over 9 bases. The CDR3 loop spans 16 amino acids. The germline gives CDR1 SGHDT, CDR2 YYEEEE. V trimming: 4 bases; J trimming: 5 bases; junction bases outside the gene matches: 12.

The chain is built from TRBV27 and TRBJ1-6; 9 bases match TRBD1. The CDR3 contains 15 residues. With V trimmed by 4 bases and J by 6 bases, 4 bases remained unmatched. Germline V CDR1 and CDR2: MNHEY, SMNVEV (reference sequence). The CDR3, as DNA: TGTGCCAGCAGTTCCCTGACAGGGGGTAATTCACCCCTCCACTTT. Protein: CASSSLTGGNSPLHF.

The chain couples TRBV27 to TRBJ1-5; the D gene is possibly TRBD1 (5 bases). Germline V gene data show CDR1 as MNHEY and CDR2 as SMNVEV (reference sequence). The germline V and J ends were trimmed by 4 bases and 8 bases, with 15 bases remaining between them. The CDR3 sequence is 14 residues long. CDR3: CASSSRGRREPQHF. In DNA, the CDR3 is TGTGCCAGCAGTTCTAGGGGACGACGTGAGCCCCAGCATTTT.

This chain links TRBV25-1 with TRBJ1-1; D is unclear. The CDR3 consists of 13 residues. V dropped 1 base and J dropped 2 bases, with 5 bases sitting between them. The V gene's germline CDR1 is MGHDK and CDR2 SYGVNS. The CDR3 nucleotides are TGTGCCAGCAGTGAATTCCGCAACACTGAAGCTTTCTTT. Encoded protein: CASSEFRNTEAFF.